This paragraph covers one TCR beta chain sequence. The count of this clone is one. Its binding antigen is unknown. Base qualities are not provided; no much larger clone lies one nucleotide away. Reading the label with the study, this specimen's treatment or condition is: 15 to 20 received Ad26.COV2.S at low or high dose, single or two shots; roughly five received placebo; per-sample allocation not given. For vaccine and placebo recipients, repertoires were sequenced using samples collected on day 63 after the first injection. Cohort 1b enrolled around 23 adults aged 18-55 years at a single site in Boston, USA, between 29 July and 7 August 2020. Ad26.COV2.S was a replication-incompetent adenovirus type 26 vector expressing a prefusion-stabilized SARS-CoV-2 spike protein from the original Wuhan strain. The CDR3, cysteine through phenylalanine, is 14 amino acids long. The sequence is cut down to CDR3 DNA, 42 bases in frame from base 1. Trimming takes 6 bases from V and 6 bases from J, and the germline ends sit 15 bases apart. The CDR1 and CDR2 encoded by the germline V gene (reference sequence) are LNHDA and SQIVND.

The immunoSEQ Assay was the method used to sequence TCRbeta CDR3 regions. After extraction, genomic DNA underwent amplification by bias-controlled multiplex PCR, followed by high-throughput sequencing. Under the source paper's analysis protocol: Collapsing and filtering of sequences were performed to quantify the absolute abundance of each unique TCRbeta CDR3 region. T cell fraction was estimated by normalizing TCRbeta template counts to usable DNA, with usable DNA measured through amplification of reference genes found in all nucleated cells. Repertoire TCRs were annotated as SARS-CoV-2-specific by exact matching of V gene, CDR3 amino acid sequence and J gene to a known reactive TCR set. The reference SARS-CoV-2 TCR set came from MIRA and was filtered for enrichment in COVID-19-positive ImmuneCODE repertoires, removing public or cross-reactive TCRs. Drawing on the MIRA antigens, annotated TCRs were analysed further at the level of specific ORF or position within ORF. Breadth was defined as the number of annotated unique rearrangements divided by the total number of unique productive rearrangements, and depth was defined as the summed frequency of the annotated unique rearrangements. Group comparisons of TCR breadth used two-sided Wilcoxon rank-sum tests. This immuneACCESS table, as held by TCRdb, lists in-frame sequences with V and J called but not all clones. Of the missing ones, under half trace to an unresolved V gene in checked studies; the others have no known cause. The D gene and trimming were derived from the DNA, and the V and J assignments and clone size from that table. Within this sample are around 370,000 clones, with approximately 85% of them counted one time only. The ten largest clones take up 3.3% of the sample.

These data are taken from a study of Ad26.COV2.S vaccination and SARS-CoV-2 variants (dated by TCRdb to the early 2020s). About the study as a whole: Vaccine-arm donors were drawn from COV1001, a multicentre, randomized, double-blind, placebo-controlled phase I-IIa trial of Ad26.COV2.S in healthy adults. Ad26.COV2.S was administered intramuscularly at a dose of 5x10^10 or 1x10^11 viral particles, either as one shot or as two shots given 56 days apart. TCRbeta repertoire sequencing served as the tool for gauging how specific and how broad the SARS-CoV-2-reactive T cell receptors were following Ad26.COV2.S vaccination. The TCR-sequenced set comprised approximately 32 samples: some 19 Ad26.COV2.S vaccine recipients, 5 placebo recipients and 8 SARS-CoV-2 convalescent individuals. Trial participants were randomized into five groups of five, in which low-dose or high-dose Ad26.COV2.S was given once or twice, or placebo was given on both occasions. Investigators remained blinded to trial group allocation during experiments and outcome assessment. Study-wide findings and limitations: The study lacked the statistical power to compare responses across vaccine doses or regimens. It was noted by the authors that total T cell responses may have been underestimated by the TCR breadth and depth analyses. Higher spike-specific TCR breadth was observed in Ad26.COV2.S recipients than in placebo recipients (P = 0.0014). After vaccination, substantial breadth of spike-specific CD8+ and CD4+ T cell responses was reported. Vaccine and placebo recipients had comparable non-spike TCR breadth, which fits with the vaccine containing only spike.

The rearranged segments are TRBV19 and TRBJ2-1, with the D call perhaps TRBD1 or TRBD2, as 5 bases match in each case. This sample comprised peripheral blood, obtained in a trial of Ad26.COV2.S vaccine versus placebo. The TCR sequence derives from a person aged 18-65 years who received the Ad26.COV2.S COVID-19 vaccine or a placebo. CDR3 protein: CASSPLGVGNEQFF. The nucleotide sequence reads TGTGCCAGTAGCCCGCTGGGGGTGGGCAATGAGCAGTTCTTC.